Listed below are T cell receptor beta chains from one sample, sequenced in a study of tumor-infiltrating lymphocytes in primary liver carcinoma. TCRdb re-analysed the multiplex PCR reads in MiXCR, keeping a single row per CDR3 protein. The sample includes over 95,000 distinct CDR3 sequences, around three quarters seen only once; the top ten take just over 9.5%. The sample taken for sequencing was liver tumor tissue from sampling region 5. The receptors stem from a woman aged 60-75 years with primary liver carcinoma and hepatitis B virus infection. CDR3s include the opening cysteine and the closing phenylalanine or tryptophan. The D gene is left open where the match is weak. For some rows the clone size is stated as once, few or many, or as a class when expanded; others skip it.

clone_size,v_call,d_call,j_call,cdr3_aa,cdr3_nt
.,TRBV10-3,TRBD1,TRBJ1-2,CAISEGNRGYGYTF,TGTGCCATCAGTGAAGGGAACAGGGGCTATGGCTACACCTTC
many,TRBV4-1,.,TRBJ1-3,CASSHPMDTIYF,TGCGCCAGCAGCCACCCGATGGACACCATATATTTT
.,TRBV29-1,TRBD2,TRBJ2-1,CSVAERGISGGNEQSF,TGCAGCGTTGCGGAGAGGGGGATTAGCGGGGGCAATGAGCAGTCCTTC
.,TRBV5-1,TRBD1,TRBJ2-2,CASSLMGQGNIGELFF,TGCGCCAGCAGCTTGATGGGACAGGGAAACATTGGGGAGCTGTTTTTT
.,TRBV5-6,.,TRBJ2-4,CASNILALGKSIQYF,TGTGCCAGCAACATCCTAGCTCTAGGCAAAAGCATTCAGTACTTC
few,TRBV16,TRBD1,TRBJ1-2,CASSQSSGGRGYTF,TGTGCCAGCAGCCAATCCTCAGGGGGCCGTGGCTACACCTTC
many,TRBV7-8,TRBD2,TRBJ2-2,CASSFSGRVIGELFF,TGTGCCAGCAGCTTTAGCGGGAGAGTGATCGGGGAGCTGTTTTTT
medium-sized,TRBV12-3/TRBV12-4,.,TRBJ2-2,CASSVRKGGTGELFF,TGTGCCAGCAGTGTTCGGAAGGGGGGCACCGGGGAGCTGTTTTTT
.,TRBV11-2,TRBD2,TRBJ2-3,CASSLGLMGPVTDTQYF,TGTGCCAGCAGCCTGGGACTAATGGGGCCGGTCACGGATACGCAGTATTTT
many,TRBV5-1,.,TRBJ1-2,CASSLQTSRGYTF,TGCGCCAGCAGCCTACAGACAAGTCGAGGCTACACCTTC
many,TRBV12-3/TRBV12-4,.,TRBJ2-2,CAGTRGVLGGTGELFF,TGTGCCGGCACCCGGGGTGTTTTGGGAGGCACCGGGGAGCTGTTTTTT
once,TRBV20-1,TRBD1,TRBJ2-5,CSARGDRGNQETQYF,TGCAGTGCTAGAGGGGACAGGGGGAACCAAGAGACCCAGTACTTC
.,TRBV5-1,.,TRBJ1-4,CASSLGGSTTNEKLFF,TGCGCCAGCAGCTTGGGTGGCAGCACAACTAATGAAAAACTGTTTTTT
.,TRBV4-1,.,TRBJ2-5,CASSENLRETQYF,TGCGCCAGCAGCGAAAATCTTAGAGAGACCCAGTACTTC
.,TRBV11-2,.,TRBJ2-7,CAGSHRTTSYGQYF,TGTGCCGGCAGCCACAGGACTACCTCCTACGGGCAGTACTTC
.,TRBV11-1,.,TRBJ1-4,CASSSTGINEKLFF,TGTGCCAGCAGTTCAACAGGGATCAATGAAAAACTGTTTTTT
.,TRBV11-3,.,TRBJ2-7,CASSLVQAARNSLLHF,TGTGCCAGCAGCTTAGTCCAAGCTGCACGGAATTCACTCCTCCACTTC
.,TRBV15,.,TRBJ2-6,CATSSMGTGANVLTF,TGTGCCACCAGCAGTATGGGGACTGGGGCCAACGTCCTGACTTTC
.,TRBV11-2,TRBD2,TRBJ2-1,CASSPRDSGDNEQFF,TGTGCCAGCAGCCCTCGGGATAGCGGGGACAATGAGCAGTTTTTC
many,TRBV29-1,TRBD1,TRBJ1-2,CSVVRRDRGWGYTF,TGCAGCGTTGTCCGCCGGGACAGGGGTTGGGGCTACACCTTC
.,TRBV6-1,.,TRBJ2-7,CASGKGDLGTYEHYF,TGTGCCAGCGGTAAGGGGGACTTAGGCACTTACGAGCACTACTTC
once,TRBV11-3,.,TRBJ2-7,CVSSSRPYERYF,TGTGTCAGTAGCTCAAGGCCATACGAGCGGTACTTC
.,TRBV2,TRBD1,TRBJ1-5,CASSQGAQPQHF,TGTGCCAGCAGTCAGGGGGCTCAGCCCCAGCATTTT
many,TRBV14,TRBD1,TRBJ2-1,CASSPRDRGLGPYNEQFF,TGTGCCAGCAGCCCCCGGGACAGGGGCCTAGGGCCCTACAATGAGCAGTTCTTC
.,TRBV7-9,TRBD1,TRBJ2-1,CASSFDRGGKNEQFF,TGTGCCAGCAGCTTCGACAGGGGGGGAAAGAATGAGCAGTTCTTC
many,TRBV29-1,TRBD1,TRBJ2-7,CSIRPGTGSYEQYF,TGCAGCATAAGACCTGGGACAGGCTCCTACGAGCAGTACTTC
many,TRBV28,TRBD1,TRBJ2-7,CASRGPRTGGFHEQYF,TGTGCCAGCAGGGGGCCTCGGACAGGGGGGTTCCACGAGCAGTACTTC
.,TRBV28,TRBD2,TRBJ2-3,CASSFHGGRGDTQYF,TGTGCCAGCAGTTTCCACGGCGGGAGGGGAGATACGCAGTATTTT
.,TRBV11-1,.,TRBJ2-7,CASSLRGASNEQYF,TGTGCCAGCAGCTTAAGGGGGGCCTCGAACGAGCAGTACTTC
.,TRBV11-2,TRBD2,TRBJ2-3,CANSSGLAGPDTQYF,TGTGCCAACAGCTCCGGGCTAGCGGGACCAGATACGCAGTATTTT
many,TRBV5-4,.,TRBJ1-4,CASSLGGQGSNEKLFF,TGTGCCAGCAGCTTGGGGGGGCAGGGCTCGAATGAAAAACTGTTTTTT
.,TRBV5-1,TRBD2,TRBJ2-2,CASSPRTSDTGELFF,TGCGCCAGCAGCCCGCGGACTAGCGACACCGGGGAGCTGTTTTTT
.,TRBV5-1,TRBD2,TRBJ2-3,CASSQSSGRVPDTQYF,TGCGCCAGCAGCCAATCTAGCGGGAGGGTCCCGGATACGCAGTATTTT
.,TRBV11-3,TRBD2,TRBJ2-1,CVSNLGTSGKLGQFF,TGTGTCAGCAACTTAGGAACTAGCGGGAAGCTTGGGCAGTTCTTC
.,TRBV5-4,TRBD1,TRBJ1-6,CASSPGTADNSLLHF,TGTGCCAGCAGCCCCGGGACAGCTGATAATTCACTCCTCCACTTT
.,TRBV11-2,.,TRBJ2-1,CTSSLRPRQRFYSEQFF,TGTACCAGCAGCTTACGACCGAGACAGAGATTCTACAGTGAGCAGTTCTTC
.,TRBV11-2,.,TRBJ2-2,CVSSPYRRVGELFF,TGTGTCAGCAGCCCTTATAGGCGGGTCGGGGAGCTGTTTTTT
.,TRBV11-2,.,TRBJ2-2,CVSSLNRTGELFF,TGTGTCAGCAGCTTAAATAGGACTGGGGAGTTGTTTTTT
.,TRBV19,.,TRBJ1-5,CASSIGDYRITRHF,TGTGCCAGTAGTATTGGGGACTACCGGATAACCCGACATTTT
many,TRBV6-1,.,TRBJ2-5,CASSARGDFLETQYF,TGTGCCAGCAGTGCAAGGGGGGACTTCTTGGAGACCCAGTACTTC
.,TRBV11-3,.,TRBJ2-3,CASRLDGDVDTQYF,TGTGCCAGCAGACTGGACGGGGACGTAGATACGCAGTATTTT
.,TRBV7-8,.,TRBJ2-1,CASSVEVMGGTSYNEQFF,TGTGCCAGCAGCGTGGAAGTGATGGGTGGGACATCCTACAATGAGCAGTTCTTC
.,TRBV11-1,.,TRBJ2-1,CASSLGRITYNEQFF,TGTGCCAGCAGCTTAGGGAGGATAACCTACAATGAGCAGTTCTTC
many,TRBV7-9,.,TRBJ2-1,CASSSAGLPHNEQFF,TGTGCCAGCAGCTCCGCGGGACTGCCTCACAATGAGCAGTTCTTC
many,TRBV28,.,TRBJ2-1,CASSSFSGSSYNEQFF,TGTGCCAGCAGTTCCTTTAGCGGTAGCTCCTACAATGAGCAGTTCTTC
many,TRBV5-1,.,TRBJ1-2,CASSGGNTEDYGYTF,TGCGCCAGCAGTGGCGGAAATACTGAGGACTATGGCTACACCTTC
.,TRBV5-1,TRBD1,TRBJ2-6,CASSFRDRVAGANVLSF,TGCGCCAGCAGCTTTCGGGACAGGGTGGCTGGGGCCAACGTCCTGAGTTTC
many,TRBV29-1,.,TRBJ2-2,CSVPVGGTGELFF,TGCAGCGTTCCTGTTGGAGGCACCGGGGAGCTGTTTTTT
many,TRBV28,.,TRBJ1-1,CASSWGGVTEAFF,TGTGCCAGCAGTTGGGGAGGGGTCACTGAAGCTTTCTTT
.,TRBV28,.,TRBJ2-5,CASSFGVGQAVGETQYF,TGTGCCAGCAGTTTCGGAGTGGGTCAGGCAGTGGGAGAGACCCAGTACTTC
.,TRBV2,.,TRBJ2-2,CASSGLLETGELFF,TGTGCCAGCAGTGGATTACTAGAGACCGGGGAGCTGTTTTTT
once,TRBV11-1,.,TRBJ2-1,CAISLDRNKQFF,TGTGCCATCAGCCTTGACAGAAATAAGCAGTTCTTC
.,TRBV5-1,.,TRBJ2-1,CASSLGTLGNEQFF,TGCGCCAGCAGCTTGGGGACCCTGGGGAATGAGCAGTTCTTC
many,TRBV28,.,TRBJ2-1,CASSLRLGGEFF,TGTGCCAGCAGTTTAAGGTTAGGCGGCGAGTTCTTC
.,TRBV11-2,.,TRBJ2-6,CASSHQGAGANVLTF,TGTGCCAGTAGCCATCAGGGCGCCGGGGCCAACGTCCTGACTTTC
few,TRBV7-6,.,TRBJ2-3,CASSLRGRESTDTQYF,TGTGCCAGCAGCTTAAGGGGGCGGGAGTCCACAGATACGCAGTATTTT
.,TRBV11-1,.,TRBJ2-2,CASRPSPDTGELLF,TGTGCCAGCAGACCGAGCCCTGACACCGGGGAGCTGCTCTTT
.,TRBV28,.,TRBJ2-1,CVSSRLNSIPNEQFF,TGTGTCAGCAGTCGACTAAACTCAATCCCGAATGAGCAGTTCTTC
.,TRBV11-3,TRBD1,TRBJ1-1,CTSSFSTYRGRAFF,TGTACCAGCAGCTTTAGCACTTACAGGGGGAGAGCTTTCTTC